The T cell receptor (beta chain) under discussion was sequenced for a study of blood T cell repertoires in COVID-19. Germline V gene lookup returns CDR1 SGHTS and CDR2 YDEGEE. CDR3 length: 17 residues. V was clipped by 4 bases and J by 3 bases; unmatched bases: 13. Using immunoSEQ multiplex PCR, the repertoire was profiled, and TCRdb retains in-frame clones only, with some absent. The top ten clones hold under 8.5% of a sample with around 150,000 clones, around 84% of them seen once. Seattle patients were enrolled during active infection and followed longitudinally. The rearrangement links TRBV5-8 to TRBJ1-5, with 7 nucleotides matching TRBD1. The sequence was obtained from a woman aged 55 to 70 with COVID-19, enrolled during active disease. Sequences were obtained from peripheral blood. CDR3 sequence reads: CASSGRTGSAPNQPQHF. CDR3 nucleotides: TGTGCCAGCAGCGGGAGGACAGGTTCAGCCCCCAATCAGCCCCAGCATTTT.